The TCR beta chain under discussion was sequenced for a study of T-cell reconstitution after alpha-beta-depleted transplantation in children. A library of TCRbeta sequences, prepared with unique molecular identifiers, was generated. TCRdb processed the PCR reads anew with MiXCR; each CDR3 protein has one entry. The data contain about 160,000 distinct CDR3 sequences, roughly 10% of them seen just once; the ten biggest clones take up roughly 13%. Study-wide results and caveats: Several hundred graft clones that had expanded were reportedly the source of alpha-beta T cells about two months after transplant. Fresh T-cell production supplied most of the T-cell counts and diversity seen one year after transplant. Some patients' high day-60 TCRbeta diversity was attributed to recipient cells surviving conditioning.

Germline V gene sequence: CDR1 LNHDA, CDR2 SQIVND (reference sequence). V lost 6 bases, J lost 5 bases, and 9 bases lay in between. The CDR3 totals 12 residues. This clonotype was recorded many times. Its matching antigen is unknown. The receptor was isolated from a boy between 2 and 10 years old with acute myeloid leukemia, due to receive a stem cell transplant. The sequences come from PBMCs, collected before TCRalphabeta/CD19-depleted stem cell transplant. The V and J genes are TRBV19 and TRBJ2-3; tentative D call: TRBD1 (6 bases). The CDR3 coding sequence is TGTGCCAGTAGCCACAGGGTAGATACGCAGTATTTT. It codes for CASSHRVDTQYF.